This TCR beta chain originates from a study of T cell responses to AZD1222 COVID-19 vaccine. Findings and limits, study-wide: Once two AZD1222 doses were given, Spike-specific TCR breadth and depth went up. No repertoire was sampled before or during the peak T cell response, only after it.

Assay used: immunoSEQ multiplex PCR; TCRdb lists only in-frame clones, some missing. Of fewer than 200,000 clones in the sample, more than 90% were seen once. Germline values: CDR1 KGHDR, CDR2 SFDVKD. V lost 1 base to trimming and J lost 5 bases; unmatched junction nucleotides: 7. This CDR3 spans 16 amino acids. To note about this clone: No antigen is known for it.

The chain links TRBV24-1 to TRBJ2-5, with 9 bases identical to TRBD2. This specimen was peripheral blood, taken on day 0 of AZD1222 vaccination. The sequence was collected from an adult in good health. The CDR3 region has the DNA TGTGCCACCAGTGATTTAGGCCTAGCGGGACGGGAGACCCAGTACTTC. Translating gives CATSDLGLAGRETQYF.